The source of this T cell receptor beta chain is a study of graft-versus-host responses after intestinal transplantation. Study information: Anti-thymocyte globulin was used for induction in all recipients, who then took tacrolimus and steroids for roughly three years.

Regarding this clone: Its specificity is unknown.

Trimming took 4 bases from V and 0 from J, leaving 11 bases between them. Germline V gene data show CDR1 as SGHKS and CDR2 as YYEKEE (reference sequence). CDR3 length: 15 residues. Sequencing used immunoSEQ multiplex PCR; TCRdb keeps in-frame clones, though not all of them. The table records around 20,000 clones, more than 65% of them present only once. Regarding the study as a whole: Researchers found GvH clones in recipient marrow, and some showed up first in ileum or blood.

The sample was PBMCs, taken 14 days after transplant. The V and J genes are TRBV5-5 and TRBJ1-3; D ambiguous. This sequence originates from a human patient who received an intestinal transplant, so some T cells may come from the graft donor. The CDR3 DNA reads TGTGCCAGCAGCCCGGCGGGTTCCTCTGGAAACACCATATATTTT. It translates to CASSPAGSSGNTIYF.